This T cell receptor beta chain comes out of a study of T cells in localized non-small cell lung cancer. The method was immunoSEQ multiplex PCR; TCRdb's version includes in-frame clones alone and lacks a portion of them. The table has roughly 26,000 clones, approximately 90% seen once. V was shortened by 3 bases and J by 7 bases, with 9 bases between the two germline ends. CDR1 is MDHEN, CDR2 SYDVKM, per germline. CDR3 length equals 12 residues. This TCR was sampled from a female donor at least 60 years old with stage II squamous cell lung carcinoma. The source was peripheral blood, collected before any cancer treatment. The chain has TRBV28 and TRBJ1-2; a weak D match, TRBD1 (5 bases). CDR3 nucleotide sequence: TGTGCCAGCAGTTTGGGGCAAGGTGGCTACACCTTC. This encodes CASSLGQGGYTF.